The 31 T cell receptor beta chains listed next were all sequenced from one sample in a study of T cells expressing NK-cell markers. TCRdb reanalyzed the 5' RACE reads and collapses them to one entry per CDR3 protein, without DNA. The sample has roughly 420,000 distinct CDR3 sequences; the top ten hold more than 7%. The sample consisted of blood T cells: a sorted CD56 or NKG2C T cell subset, CD4+ or CD8+ T cells, or bulk PBMC T cells (not recorded which). These TCRs come from a woman between 18 and 75 years old in good health.

The chain is built from TRBV28 and TRBJ2-7; the D call of TRBD2 rests on TCRdb alone, since no DNA is present to check it. CDR1 is MDHEN and CDR2 is SYDVKM in the germline V gene. The CDR3 totals 12 residues. The CDR3 sequence is CASTRALNEQYF.

This chain links TRBV6-2 or TRBV6-3 with TRBJ1-2; the D gene TCRdb calls, TRBD1, cannot be checked with no DNA. The CDR3 sequence is 14 residues long. CDR1 is MNHEY, CDR2 SVGEGT, per germline. The CDR3 sequence is CASGSGLRLEGYTF.

The J gene is TRBJ2-5, the V gene TRBV30; TCRdb picks TRBD2, but there is no DNA to check that call. Germline-derived CDR1 and CDR2 are GTSNPN and SVGIG (reference sequence). The CDR3 is 15 residues long. This chain's CDR3 is CAWSWTDYLKETQYF.

The V gene is TRBV27, the J gene TRBJ2-7; TCRdb lists TRBD2, though no DNA is available to test this call. CDR3 length equals 16 residues. Germline assignment: CDR1 MNHEY and CDR2 SMNVEV (reference sequence). The CDR3 is CATARLWGTEDYEQYF.

V gene TRBV12-3 or TRBV12-4 combines with J gene TRBJ2-3; the D gene TCRdb calls, TRBD2, cannot be checked with no DNA. The CDR3 totals 15 residues. Here the CDR3 reads CASSLRKSRADTQYF.

This rearrangement joins TRBV7-2 to TRBJ2-1. The germline CDR1 and CDR2 sequences are SGHTA and FQGNSA. The CDR3 consists of 15 residues. CDR3 sequence reads: CASSSAVTPYNEQFF. Based on the CDR3 plus reference TRBV7-2 and TRBJ2-1, the full variable domain is GAGVSQSPSNKVTEKGKDVELRCDPISGHTALYWYRQSLGQGLEFLIYFQGNSAPDKSGLPSDRFSAERTGGSVSTLTIQRTQQEDSAVYLCASSSAVTPYNEQFFGPGTRLTVL.

V is TRBV10-2 and J is TRBJ1-2; TCRdb names TRBD1, which stays unverified in the absence of DNA. In germline, CDR1 is WSHSY, CDR2 SAAADI. The CDR3 spans 13 residues. CDR3: CASRDTLGGGYTF.

This chain joins TRBV20-1 and TRBJ1-2; TCRdb designates TRBD1, a call that cannot be tested without DNA. This CDR3 is 15 amino acids long. The germline V gene encodes CDR1 DFQATT and CDR2 SNEGSKA (reference sequence). The CDR3 protein is CSARAQTASGYGYTF.

The V gene is TRBV20-1, the J gene TRBJ2-3. The CDR3 extends over 15 amino acids. Germline values: CDR1 DFQATT, CDR2 SNEGSKA (reference sequence). CDR3: CSATDGSLGTDTQYF.

The V gene is TRBV4-1, the J gene TRBJ2-1; TCRdb's D gene call, TRBD1, goes unchecked for lack of DNA. CDR3 length: 15 residues. CDR1 MGHRA and CDR2 YSYEKL come from the germline V gene. The CDR3 protein is CASSRGDTVYNEQFF.

J is TRBJ1-1 and V is TRBV4-1; the D call of TRBD1 rests on TCRdb alone, since no DNA is present to check it. CDR1 is MGHRA and CDR2 is YSYEKL in the germline V gene. There are 18 residues in the CDR3. CDR3: CASSQGAGTGDMNTEAFF.

This chain connects TRBV20-1 to TRBJ1-1; TCRdb outputs TRBD1, but without DNA this stays unchecked. CDR3 length: 13 amino acids. Germline lookup yields CDR1 DFQATT and CDR2 SNEGSKA (reference sequence). This CDR3 reads CSAGGTVNTEAFF.

The V call is TRBV20-1, the J call TRBJ2-1; TCRdb names TRBD2, which stays unverified in the absence of DNA. From germline, CDR1 is DFQATT and CDR2 SNEGSKA (reference sequence). CDR3 length equals 12 residues. The CDR3 here is CSAREGVGEQFF.

The chain employs TRBV14 and TRBJ2-2. The CDR3 totals 13 residues. CDR1 and CDR2 from the germline V gene are SGHDN and FVKESK. This chain's CDR3 is CASSQIFYGELFF.

The chain has TRBV12-3 or TRBV12-4 and TRBJ1-2; TCRdb's D call, TRBD1, is unchecked because there is no DNA. This CDR3 is 12 amino acids long. This CDR3 reads CASTPGHYGYTF.

V gene TRBV9 combines with J gene TRBJ2-2; TCRdb reports TRBD1, a call that lacks DNA to check it against. CDR1 SGDLS and CDR2 YYNGEE come from the germline V gene. The CDR3 is made up of 15 amino acids. CDR3 loop: CASNSPGGNTGELFF.

J is TRBJ2-3 and V is TRBV7-2. CDR3 size: 13 residues. Germline-derived CDR1 and CDR2 are SGHTA and FQGNSA. CDR3: CASSLVKEDTQYF.

The V call is TRBV20-1, the J call TRBJ2-5; checking the TCRdb D call of TRBD2 is not possible without DNA. Germline loops: CDR1 DFQATT, CDR2 SNEGSKA (reference sequence). The length of the CDR3 is 15 residues. The chain's CDR3 is CSARDSLAPQETQYF.

The J gene is TRBJ2-2, the V gene TRBV12-3 or TRBV12-4; the D call of TRBD2 rests on TCRdb alone, since no DNA is present to check it. This CDR3 spans 15 amino acids. The chain's CDR3 is CATKDGLANTWELFF.

The chain combines TRBV27 with TRBJ2-2. Germline V gene sequence: CDR1 MNHEY, CDR2 SMNVEV (reference sequence). The CDR3 totals 16 residues. The CDR3 spells CASSLYGGANTGELFF.

This chain's CDR3 is CASSARTGGSGELFF. This chain links TRBV9 with TRBJ2-2; lacking DNA, the TRBD1 call made by TCRdb goes unchecked. This CDR3 is 15 amino acids long. From germline, CDR1 is SGDLS and CDR2 YYNGEE.

The chain uses TRBV2 and TRBJ2-4. Germline CDR1 and CDR2: SNHLY and FYNNEI. This CDR3 contains 12 residues. This CDR3 reads CASSDSGYIQYF.

This chain joins TRBV9 and TRBJ2-1; there is no DNA to check the TCRdb D call of TRBD1. The CDR3 has 17 residues. The germline V gene has CDR1 SGDLS and CDR2 YYNGEE. The CDR3: CASSVDQGGSSYNEQFF.

This chain links TRBV11-2 with TRBJ2-1. Germline V gives CDR1 SGHAT, CDR2 FQNNGV. This CDR3 has 16 residues. CDR3 in amino acids: CASSIMTGGLYNEQFF.

The rearrangement joins TRBV27 to TRBJ2-2; the TRBD2 assignment by TCRdb is unverifiable without DNA. Germline V lookup: CDR1 MNHEY, CDR2 SMNVEV (reference sequence). This CDR3 has 14 amino acids. CDR3 in amino acids: CASTKLGNTGELFF.

The CDR3 loop is CASSLTLNNEQFF. This chain links TRBV7-7 with TRBJ2-1. Per the germline V gene, CDR1 is SSHAT and CDR2 is FNYEAQ (reference sequence). This CDR3 has 13 residues.

The chain combines TRBV7-9 with TRBJ1-1; absent DNA, TCRdb's TRBD1 call cannot be checked. CDR3 length equals 17 residues. The V gene's germline CDR1 is SEHNR and CDR2 FQNEAQ (reference sequence). The CDR3 protein is CASSFWLLGRGNTEAFF. Combining the CDR3 with reference TRBV7-9 and TRBJ1-1 gives the whole variable domain DTGVSQNPRHKITKRGQNVTFRCDPISEHNRLYWYRQTLGQGPEFLTYFQNEAQLEKSRLLSDRFSAERPKGSFSTLEIQRTEQGDSAMYLCASSFWLLGRGNTEAFFGQGTRLTVV.

The V gene is TRBV15, the J gene TRBJ1-5; absent DNA, TCRdb's TRBD1 call cannot be checked. The CDR3 is made up of 16 amino acids. The germline V gene has CDR1 LNHNV and CDR2 YYDKDF (reference sequence). This CDR3 reads CATSRDFGTPNQPQHF.

The chain employs TRBV5-6 and TRBJ2-1. The CDR3 has 13 amino acids. The germline V gene has CDR1 SGHDT and CDR2 YYEEEE. The CDR3 region is CASSLNVYNEQFF.

The V call is TRBV20-1, the J call TRBJ2-4; TCRdb's D call, TRBD2, is unchecked because there is no DNA. The CDR3 length is 11 residues. Germline V CDR1 and CDR2: DFQATT, SNEGSKA (reference sequence). CDR3: CSAPGVEGTYF.

The rearrangement uses TRBV28 and TRBJ2-1; TCRdb's D call of TRBD2 is untestable without DNA. Looked up from germline, CDR1 is MDHEN and CDR2 is SYDVKM. The CDR3 runs 16 residues. The CDR3 spells CASSSHLEGQIYEQFF.